The rows below give T cell receptor beta chains drawn from one sample of a study of shared clonotypes between healthy human individuals. Using immunoSEQ multiplex PCR, the repertoire was profiled, and TCRdb retains in-frame clones only, with some absent. The sample lists around 500,000 clones, around 78% seen once, with over 10% in the top ten. The sample taken for sequencing was PBMCs. These receptors were collected from a woman in her thirties or forties in good health. Some clones in this sample may be carry-over from other donors' samples. The CDR3 runs from the conserved cysteine through the conserved F or W. The D gene is left open where the match is weak. Rows give clone size only sometimes, using once, few, many, or a class for an expanded clone.

J gene,V gene,D gene,clone size,CDR3 protein,CDR3 DNA
TRBJ2-7,TRBV25-1,-,-,CASSEGSYPYEQYF,TGTGCCAGCAGTGAAGGTTCCTACCCCTACGAGCAGTACTTC
TRBJ2-2,TRBV4-1,-,-,CASSQGLFSGELFF,TGCGCCAGCAGCCAGGGGCTATTTTCCGGGGAGCTGTTTTTT
TRBJ2-1,TRBV7-9,TRBD2,few,CASSLDAGVIYNEQFF,TGTGCCAGCAGCTTAGATGCGGGAGTAATCTACAATGAGCAGTTCTTC
TRBJ2-7,TRBV19,-,-,CASSRTVSYEQYF,TGTGCCAGTAGTAGGACAGTCTCCTACGAGCAGTACTTC
TRBJ1-1,TRBV2,-,once,CASSWGRNTEAFF,TGTGCCAGCAGTTGGGGAAGAAACACTGAAGCTTTCTTT
TRBJ2-7,TRBV10-1,-,-,CASSESWSEQYF,TGCGCCAGCAGTGAGTCCTGGAGCGAGCAGTACTTC
TRBJ1-2,TRBV6-6,-,few,CASGRPTDLGYTF,TGTGCCAGCGGGCGACCGACAGATCTTGGCTACACCTTC
TRBJ1-4,TRBV5-4,-,once,CASSSGPSGEKLFF,TGTGCCAGCAGCTCGGGCCCATCGGGTGAAAAACTGTTTTTT
TRBJ1-2,TRBV6-1,-,-,CASSLDSTIYGYTF,TGTGCCAGCAGTTTGGACAGTACCATCTATGGCTACACCTTC
TRBJ1-1,TRBV5-1,-,-,CASSYAREGEAFF,TGCGCCAGCAGCTATGCCCGGGAGGGCGAAGCTTTCTTT
TRBJ1-5,TRBV5-1,-,-,CASSLSGDSNQPQHF,TGCGCCAGCAGCTTGTCAGGGGATAGCAATCAGCCCCAGCATTTT
TRBJ1-1,TRBV15,-,-,CATSRDVSRSTEAFF,TGTGCCACCAGCAGAGATGTGAGTAGGAGCACTGAAGCTTTCTTT
TRBJ2-7,TRBV11-3,TRBD2,-,CASSLDSPTSGTYEQYF,TGTGCCAGCAGCTTAGATAGTCCCACTAGCGGGACCTACGAGCAGTACTTC
TRBJ2-1,TRBV28,TRBD2,-,CASSFLASGNTYNEQFF,TGTGCCAGCAGTTTTCTGGCTAGCGGGAATACCTACAATGAGCAGTTCTTC
TRBJ2-1,TRBV30,-,-,CAWTSGARSEQFF,TGTGCCTGGACGTCAGGAGCGAGGAGCGAGCAGTTCTTC
TRBJ2-1,TRBV5-4,TRBD2,-,CASSLYPGGQFF,TGTGCCAGCAGCTTGTACCCGGGGGGGCAGTTCTTC
TRBJ2-5,TRBV11-2,TRBD2,-,CASSLTSGRETQYF,TGTGCCAGCAGCCTGACTAGCGGGAGAGAGACCCAGTACTTC
TRBJ1-1,TRBV18,-,-,CASSPRDTYTEAFF,TGTGCCAGCTCACCCCGGGACACCTACACTGAAGCTTTCTTT
TRBJ2-5,TRBV28,TRBD1,-,CASGTEVSQYF,TGTGCCAGCGGGACAGAAGTGTCCCAGTACTTC
TRBJ2-7,TRBV5-8,TRBD2,many,CASSYRTSGTFEQYF,TGTGCCAGCAGCTACAGGACTAGCGGGACTTTCGAGCAGTACTTC
TRBJ1-5,TRBV27,-,-,CASSLSYRHQPQHF,TGTGCCAGCAGTTTGTCATATCGCCATCAGCCCCAGCATTTT
TRBJ2-6,TRBV6-4,TRBD2,once,CASSETSGSGANVLTF,TGTGCCAGCAGTGAAACTAGCGGCTCTGGGGCCAACGTCCTGACTTTC
TRBJ2-1,TRBV28,-,-,CASSNRVGQFF,TGTGCCAGCAGTAACAGGGTGGGGCAGTTCTTC
TRBJ1-1,TRBV28,-,-,CASSIPLGSTEAFF,TGTGCCAGCAGTATCCCCTTGGGTTCCACTGAAGCTTTCTTT
TRBJ1-2,TRBV2,TRBD1,-,CASSEGTGGYTF,TGTGCCAGCAGTGAAGGGACAGGTGGCTACACCTTC
TRBJ1-2,TRBV7-9,-,few,CASSRLIGYTF,TGTGCCAGCAGCCGGTTAATTGGCTACACCTTC
TRBJ1-2,TRBV6-1,TRBD1,-,CASSEMTGPNYGYTF,TGTGCCAGCAGTGAAATGACAGGGCCTAACTATGGCTACACCTTC
TRBJ2-3,TRBV5-1,-,-,CASSLGQTTDTQYF,TGCGCCAGCAGCTTGGGGCAGACCACAGATACGCAGTATTTT
TRBJ2-3,TRBV7-3,TRBD2,-,CASSKGLAADTQYF,TGTGCCAGCAGCAAAGGACTAGCGGCAGATACGCAGTATTTT
TRBJ2-7,TRBV18,-,-,CASSPTGFYEQYF,TGTGCCAGCTCACCAACAGGGTTCTACGAGCAGTACTTC
TRBJ1-5,TRBV6-1,-,-,CASLKQGLDQPQHF,TGTGCCAGCTTAAAACAGGGTTTGGATCAGCCCCAGCATTTT
TRBJ2-7,TRBV19,-,-,CASSTGGIYEQYF,TGTGCCAGTAGTACCGGGGGCATATACGAGCAGTACTTC
TRBJ2-6,TRBV4-3,TRBD1,few,CASSQETGGAGLGANVLTF,TGCGCCAGCAGCCAGGAGACAGGGGGCGCGGGTCTTGGGGCCAACGTCCTGACTTTC
TRBJ1-5,TRBV2,-,-,CASSDQGRLQPQHF,TGTGCCAGCAGTGACCAGGGGCGGTTACAGCCCCAGCATTTT
TRBJ1-1,TRBV18,-,-,CASSHTLGMNTEAFF,TGTGCCAGCTCACACACCTTGGGGATGAACACTGAAGCTTTCTTT
TRBJ1-5,TRBV6-4,TRBD1,many,CASSETGGSNQPQHF,TGTGCCAGCAGTGAGACAGGGGGGAGCAATCAGCCCCAGCATTTT
TRBJ1-2,TRBV14,TRBD1,-,CASSRAGTAYGYTF,TGTGCCAGCAGCCGAGCCGGGACAGCCTATGGCTACACCTTC
TRBJ1-5,TRBV6-5,TRBD1,-,CASSYSGTGVHQPQHF,TGTGCCAGCAGTTACTCAGGGACAGGGGTACATCAGCCCCAGCATTTT
TRBJ1-2,TRBV30,-,-,CAWKRPSGGYTF,TGTGCCTGGAAACGACCTTCGGGGGGCTACACCTTC
TRBJ2-2,TRBV2,-,-,CASRKEGGITGELFF,TGTGCCAGCAGAAAAGAGGGGGGAATCACCGGGGAGCTGTTTTTT
TRBJ2-1,TRBV5-1,-,-,CASSLHSGPYNEQFF,TGCGCCAGCAGCTTGCACTCCGGGCCCTACAATGAGCAGTTCTTC